Listed below are T cell receptor beta chains from one sample, sequenced in a study of blood T cells in healthy people across ages. TCRdb processed the 5' RACE reads anew with MiXCR; each CDR3 protein has one entry. Of approximately 760,000 distinct CDR3 sequences in the sample, 20% to 25% are singletons; the top ten hold 9.4%. This sample also belongs to another study, concerning T cells of mothers and their children.

The sequenced sample consisted of blood. The receptors were sampled from a boy aged 10-17 years in good health. Each CDR3 is given with its conserved first and last residue. D genes are given only for firm matches. Not all rows give a size; the values are once, few, many and, for expanded clones, a class.

d_call: NA
j_call: TRBJ2-6
v_call: TRBV24-1
clone_size: few
cdr3_nt: TGTGCCACTTCGACCTCTGGGGCCAACGTCCTGACTTTC
cdr3_aa: CATSTSGANVLTF

d_call: NA
j_call: TRBJ2-2
v_call: TRBV5-6
clone_size: NA
cdr3_nt: TGTGCCAGCAGCCACCGGGACTACACCGGGGAGCTGTTTTTT
cdr3_aa: CASSHRDYTGELFF

d_call: NA
j_call: TRBJ2-5
v_call: TRBV6-1
clone_size: NA
cdr3_nt: TGTGCCAGCACCCAGCCAGGTCGAGAGACCCAGTACTTC
cdr3_aa: CASTQPGRETQYF

d_call: TRBD2
j_call: TRBJ2-3
v_call: TRBV29-1
clone_size: NA
cdr3_nt: TGCAGCGCCCTCCCCGGGGAGCGGGGAACAGATACGCAGTATTTT
cdr3_aa: CSALPGERGTDTQYF

d_call: TRBD1
j_call: TRBJ2-5
v_call: TRBV28
clone_size: NA
cdr3_nt: TGTGCCAGCCTGACAGGGCAGGGGGAGACCCAGTACTTC
cdr3_aa: CASLTGQGETQYF

d_call: NA
j_call: TRBJ1-2
v_call: TRBV21-1
clone_size: few
cdr3_nt: TGTGCCAGCAGCAAAGCGCTAGGATGGGGCCGCTATGGCTACACCTTC
cdr3_aa: CASSKALGWGRYGYTF

d_call: NA
j_call: TRBJ2-1
v_call: TRBV29-1
clone_size: NA
cdr3_nt: TGCAGCGTAATAAAGGCTAGCGAGAGCCGCTCCTACAATGAGCAGTTCTTC
cdr3_aa: CSVIKASESRSYNEQFF

d_call: TRBD2
j_call: TRBJ2-1
v_call: TRBV20-1
clone_size: NA
cdr3_nt: TGCAGTGCATTACTTAGCGGGAGCAAGCGCAATGAGCAGTTCTTC
cdr3_aa: CSALLSGSKRNEQFF

d_call: NA
j_call: TRBJ2-1
v_call: TRBV6-2/TRBV6-3
clone_size: once
cdr3_nt: TGTGCCAGCAGTTGGTGGGGGATGGATGAGCAGTTCTTC
cdr3_aa: CASSWWGMDEQFF

d_call: TRBD2
j_call: TRBJ2-1
v_call: TRBV5-1
clone_size: NA
cdr3_nt: TGCGCCAGCAGCTTAACAGACTTACTAGCGGGAGGTTCCCACTACAATGAGCAGTTCTTC
cdr3_aa: CASSLTDLLAGGSHYNEQFF

d_call: TRBD2
j_call: TRBJ2-3
v_call: TRBV18
clone_size: NA
cdr3_nt: TGTGCCAGCTCATCTAGCGGGGCCCCCGATACGCAGTATTTT
cdr3_aa: CASSSSGAPDTQYF

d_call: NA
j_call: TRBJ2-5
v_call: TRBV29-1
clone_size: few
cdr3_nt: TGCAGCGTTGAAGACCCTCGAGGGTCTACCCAAGAGACCCAGTACTTC
cdr3_aa: CSVEDPRGSTQETQYF

d_call: NA
j_call: TRBJ2-5
v_call: TRBV7-8
clone_size: few
cdr3_nt: TGTGCCAGCAGCTTCCCCGACAGCCCCCAAGAGACCCAGTACTTC
cdr3_aa: CASSFPDSPQETQYF

d_call: TRBD1
j_call: TRBJ2-4
v_call: TRBV11-2
clone_size: NA
cdr3_nt: TGTGCCAGCAGCTTAGATCGACAGGGGAACATTCAGTACTTC
cdr3_aa: CASSLDRQGNIQYF

d_call: TRBD1
j_call: TRBJ1-2
v_call: TRBV4-1
clone_size: NA
cdr3_nt: TGCGCCAGCAGCCAAGAGGGGGGACAGAACTATGGCTACACCTTC
cdr3_aa: CASSQEGGQNYGYTF

d_call: TRBD2
j_call: TRBJ2-7
v_call: TRBV5-1
clone_size: few
cdr3_nt: TGCGCCAGCAGCTTGGCAAGGGCTAGCGGAGTCTACGAGCAGTACTTC
cdr3_aa: CASSLARASGVYEQYF

d_call: NA
j_call: TRBJ2-3
v_call: TRBV12-3/TRBV12-4
clone_size: NA
cdr3_nt: TGTGCCAGCAGTTTTAGGCCAGGTACAGATACGCAGTATTTT
cdr3_aa: CASSFRPGTDTQYF

d_call: TRBD2
j_call: TRBJ2-1
v_call: TRBV5-1
clone_size: NA
cdr3_nt: TGCGCCAGCAGCCCTAGCGGGAGGGCCGGGTACAATGAGCAGTTCTTC
cdr3_aa: CASSPSGRAGYNEQFF

d_call: TRBD2
j_call: TRBJ2-3
v_call: TRBV6-6
clone_size: few
cdr3_nt: TGTGCCAGCAGCAAACTAGCGGGGCCCACAGATACGCAGTATTTT
cdr3_aa: CASSKLAGPTDTQYF

d_call: NA
j_call: TRBJ2-7
v_call: TRBV12-3/TRBV12-4
clone_size: NA
cdr3_nt: TGTGCCAGCAGACCTTCTGGGCCTTACTACGAGCAGTACTTC
cdr3_aa: CASRPSGPYYEQYF

d_call: NA
j_call: TRBJ2-6
v_call: TRBV13
clone_size: NA
cdr3_nt: TGTGCCAGCAGCTTAGAGGAGGAGGCTGGGGCCAACGTCCTGACTTTC
cdr3_aa: CASSLEEEAGANVLTF

d_call: TRBD1
j_call: TRBJ1-2
v_call: TRBV18
clone_size: NA
cdr3_nt: TGTGCCAGCTCACAACAGGGGGCGAGTATAGGCTATGGCTACACCTTC
cdr3_aa: CASSQQGASIGYGYTF

d_call: NA
j_call: TRBJ2-7
v_call: TRBV7-2
clone_size: NA
cdr3_nt: TGTGCCAGCAGCGGGGATCCCGGCTACGAGCAGTACTTC
cdr3_aa: CASSGDPGYEQYF

d_call: TRBD2
j_call: TRBJ2-1
v_call: TRBV5-1
clone_size: NA
cdr3_nt: TGCGCCAGCAGCTTTATCGCTAGCGGGAGCAATGAGCAGTTCTTC
cdr3_aa: CASSFIASGSNEQFF

d_call: NA
j_call: TRBJ2-5
v_call: TRBV5-6
clone_size: few
cdr3_nt: TGTGCCAGCAGCTTGGCGACAGCTCAAGAGACCCAGTACTTC
cdr3_aa: CASSLATAQETQYF

d_call: TRBD2
j_call: TRBJ2-1
v_call: TRBV2
clone_size: once
cdr3_nt: TGTGCCAGCCAGCAGTTGGCGGGGGGACTCTACAATGAGCAGTTCTTC
cdr3_aa: CASQQLAGGLYNEQFF

d_call: TRBD1
j_call: TRBJ2-7
v_call: TRBV25-1
clone_size: NA
cdr3_nt: TGTGCCAGCAGTGAACCCTTAGGACAGGGGAGCGTTGGTGAGCAGTACTTC
cdr3_aa: CASSEPLGQGSVGEQYF

d_call: TRBD2
j_call: TRBJ2-4
v_call: TRBV7-3
clone_size: NA
cdr3_nt: TGTGCCAGCAGCCCAAGCGGGGGCGACATTCAGTACTTC
cdr3_aa: CASSPSGGDIQYF

d_call: TRBD2
j_call: TRBJ2-1
v_call: TRBV3-1
clone_size: NA
cdr3_nt: TGTGCCAGCAGCCAAGACGCTAGCGGGGGGTGGAATGAGCAGTTCTTC
cdr3_aa: CASSQDASGGWNEQFF

d_call: NA
j_call: TRBJ2-7
v_call: TRBV20-1
clone_size: NA
cdr3_nt: TGCAGTGCTCCTTCCGCCTTGAGCTCCTACGAGCAGTACTTC
cdr3_aa: CSAPSALSSYEQYF

d_call: TRBD2
j_call: TRBJ2-4
v_call: TRBV4-1
clone_size: NA
cdr3_nt: TGCGCCAGCAGCCAAGATAAATGGCTAGCGGATGGGGGTTCCTCATGGAACATTCAGTACTTC
cdr3_aa: CASSQDKWLADGGSSWNIQYF

d_call: TRBD1
j_call: TRBJ1-2
v_call: TRBV27
clone_size: few
cdr3_nt: TGTGCCAGCACCTCAGGGGGCGGCTACACCTTC
cdr3_aa: CASTSGGGYTF

d_call: NA
j_call: TRBJ2-4
v_call: TRBV21-1
clone_size: few
cdr3_nt: TGTGCCAGCAGCAAAGTGGAAAGCGGGATCCTTTGGACCAAAAACATTCAGTACTTC
cdr3_aa: CASSKVESGILWTKNIQYF

d_call: TRBD1
j_call: TRBJ2-4
v_call: TRBV7-6
clone_size: few
cdr3_nt: TGTGCCAGCAGCTTAGCGACAGGGGGTTCGGACATTCAGTACTTC
cdr3_aa: CASSLATGGSDIQYF

d_call: TRBD1
j_call: TRBJ2-1
v_call: TRBV29-1
clone_size: NA
cdr3_nt: TGCAGCGTTGGGCAGGGGGATCTCAATGAGCAGTTCTTC
cdr3_aa: CSVGQGDLNEQFF

d_call: NA
j_call: TRBJ1-1
v_call: TRBV7-3
clone_size: few
cdr3_nt: TGTGCCAGCAGCTTAAAAGGGGGGAACGCTGAAGCTTTCTTT
cdr3_aa: CASSLKGGNAEAFF

d_call: TRBD1
j_call: TRBJ2-1
v_call: TRBV7-9
clone_size: NA
cdr3_nt: TGTGCCAGCAGCCTCGGGGACAGTGCCAACAATGAGCAGTTCTTC
cdr3_aa: CASSLGDSANNEQFF

d_call: TRBD2
j_call: TRBJ2-7
v_call: TRBV20-1
clone_size: few
cdr3_nt: TGCAGTGCTTTAGCGGGGTACGAGCAGTACTTC
cdr3_aa: CSALAGYEQYF

d_call: TRBD2
j_call: TRBJ2-1
v_call: TRBV7-6
clone_size: NA
cdr3_nt: TGTGCCAGCAGCCGAGGACTAGCAGGCGACGGGACTGAGCAGTTCTTC
cdr3_aa: CASSRGLAGDGTEQFF

d_call: NA
j_call: TRBJ1-4
v_call: TRBV7-9
clone_size: few
cdr3_nt: TGTGCCAGCACGGTTAGGGAGAAAGGAGAACTGTTTTTT
cdr3_aa: CASTVREKGELFF

d_call: TRBD1
j_call: TRBJ1-3
v_call: TRBV10-3
clone_size: few
cdr3_nt: TGTGCCATCAGCCCCAGAGGGACAGTCTCTATCCTCTCTGGAAACACCATATATTTT
cdr3_aa: CAISPRGTVSILSGNTIYF

d_call: TRBD1
j_call: TRBJ1-1
v_call: TRBV5-1
clone_size: NA
cdr3_nt: TGCGCCAACAGCTTGGCCGACAGGGAGACCACTGAAGCTTTCTTT
cdr3_aa: CANSLADRETTEAFF

d_call: NA
j_call: TRBJ2-5
v_call: TRBV11-3
clone_size: few
cdr3_nt: TGTGCCAGCAGCTTAGGGCGCGGTGGATGGGAGACCCAGTACTTC
cdr3_aa: CASSLGRGGWETQYF

d_call: TRBD1
j_call: TRBJ1-4
v_call: TRBV6-2/TRBV6-3
clone_size: NA
cdr3_nt: TGTGCCAGCAGGCAGGGGGGCCGAGGCGAACTGTTTTTT
cdr3_aa: CASRQGGRGELFF

d_call: TRBD2
j_call: TRBJ2-1
v_call: TRBV27
clone_size: NA
cdr3_nt: TGTGCCAGCAGAGTGACTAGCGTATACAATGAGCAGTTCTTC
cdr3_aa: CASRVTSVYNEQFF

d_call: NA
j_call: TRBJ1-6
v_call: TRBV4-3
clone_size: many
cdr3_nt: TGCGCCAGCAGCCATGGGTACAATTCACCCCTCCACTTT
cdr3_aa: CASSHGYNSPLHF

d_call: TRBD1
j_call: TRBJ2-1
v_call: TRBV12-3/TRBV12-4
clone_size: NA
cdr3_nt: TGTGCCAGCAGTTCGACAGGGTTCTTCAATGAGCAGTTCTTC
cdr3_aa: CASSSTGFFNEQFF

d_call: NA
j_call: TRBJ2-5
v_call: TRBV12-3/TRBV12-4
clone_size: few
cdr3_nt: TGTGCCAGCACCTACGTCGGTCTTTACGAAGGGACCCAGTACTTC
cdr3_aa: CASTYVGLYEGTQYF

d_call: NA
j_call: TRBJ1-4
v_call: TRBV29-1
clone_size: few
cdr3_nt: TGCAGCGTGAAGGAAGGGATTAATGAAAAACTGTTTTTT
cdr3_aa: CSVKEGINEKLFF

d_call: NA
j_call: TRBJ1-4
v_call: TRBV20-1
clone_size: NA
cdr3_nt: TGCAGTGCTACTCCGATTGGGGAAAAACTGTTTTTT
cdr3_aa: CSATPIGEKLFF

d_call: TRBD1
j_call: TRBJ2-4
v_call: TRBV9
clone_size: NA
cdr3_nt: TGTGCCAGCAGCTTCAGACAGGGGACGGGAAACATTCAGTACTTC
cdr3_aa: CASSFRQGTGNIQYF

d_call: TRBD2
j_call: TRBJ2-5
v_call: TRBV12-3/TRBV12-4
clone_size: few
cdr3_nt: TGTGCCAGCAGTTCTCGCGGGAGTGTCGAGACCCAGTACTTC
cdr3_aa: CASSSRGSVETQYF

d_call: NA
j_call: TRBJ2-7
v_call: TRBV2
clone_size: NA
cdr3_nt: TGTGCCAGCAGTGTAGAGGTAAATAGGTACGAGCAGTACTTC
cdr3_aa: CASSVEVNRYEQYF

d_call: TRBD1
j_call: TRBJ2-3
v_call: TRBV29-1
clone_size: NA
cdr3_nt: TGCAGCGTTATCACAGGGGTTTCAGATACGCAGTATTTT
cdr3_aa: CSVITGVSDTQYF

d_call: NA
j_call: TRBJ2-3
v_call: TRBV7-3
clone_size: NA
cdr3_nt: TGTGCCAGCAGCTTAAGTGCATTGTCAGGGGTGGTAAATACGCAGTATTTT
cdr3_aa: CASSLSALSGVVNTQYF